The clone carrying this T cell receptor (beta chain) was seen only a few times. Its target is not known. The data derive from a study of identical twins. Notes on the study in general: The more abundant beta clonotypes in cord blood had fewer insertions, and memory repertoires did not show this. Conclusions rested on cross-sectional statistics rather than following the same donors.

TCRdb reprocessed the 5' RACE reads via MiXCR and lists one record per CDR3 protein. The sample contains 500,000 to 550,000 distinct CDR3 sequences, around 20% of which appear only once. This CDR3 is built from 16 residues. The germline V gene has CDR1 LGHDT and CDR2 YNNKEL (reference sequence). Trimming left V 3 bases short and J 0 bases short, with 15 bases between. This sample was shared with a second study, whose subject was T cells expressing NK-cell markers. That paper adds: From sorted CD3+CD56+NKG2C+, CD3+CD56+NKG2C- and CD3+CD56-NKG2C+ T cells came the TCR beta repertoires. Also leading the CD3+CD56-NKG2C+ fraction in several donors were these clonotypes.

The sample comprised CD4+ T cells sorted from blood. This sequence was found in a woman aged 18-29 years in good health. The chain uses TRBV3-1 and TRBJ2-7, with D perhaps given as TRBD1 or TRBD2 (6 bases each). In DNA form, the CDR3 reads TGTGCCAGCAGCCAGAACCCAAGGGGGGCCTCCTACGAGCAGTACTTC. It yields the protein CASSQNPRGASYEQYF.